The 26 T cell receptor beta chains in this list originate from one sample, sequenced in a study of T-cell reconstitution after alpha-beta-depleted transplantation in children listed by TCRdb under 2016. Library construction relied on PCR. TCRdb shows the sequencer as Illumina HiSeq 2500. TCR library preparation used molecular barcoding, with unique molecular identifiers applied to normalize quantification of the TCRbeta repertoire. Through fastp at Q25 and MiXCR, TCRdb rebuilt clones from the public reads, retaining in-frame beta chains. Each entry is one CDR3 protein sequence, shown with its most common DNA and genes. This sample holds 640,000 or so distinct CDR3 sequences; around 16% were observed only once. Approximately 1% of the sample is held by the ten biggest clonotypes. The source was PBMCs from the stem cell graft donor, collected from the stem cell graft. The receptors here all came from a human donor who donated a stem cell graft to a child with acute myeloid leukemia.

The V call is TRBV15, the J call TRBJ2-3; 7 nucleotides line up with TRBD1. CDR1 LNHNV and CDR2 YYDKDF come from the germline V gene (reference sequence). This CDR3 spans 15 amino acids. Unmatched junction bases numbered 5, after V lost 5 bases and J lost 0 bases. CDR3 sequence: CATSPGQASTDTQYF. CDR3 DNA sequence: TGTGCCACCAGCCCCGGACAGGCTAGCACAGATACGCAGTATTTT. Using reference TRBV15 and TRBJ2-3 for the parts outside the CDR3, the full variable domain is DAMVIQNPRYQVTQFGKPVTLSCSQTLNHNVMYWYQQKSSQAPKLLFHYYDKDFNNEADTPDNFQSRRPNTSFCFLDIRSPGLGDTAMYLCATSPGQASTDTQYFGPGTRLTVL.

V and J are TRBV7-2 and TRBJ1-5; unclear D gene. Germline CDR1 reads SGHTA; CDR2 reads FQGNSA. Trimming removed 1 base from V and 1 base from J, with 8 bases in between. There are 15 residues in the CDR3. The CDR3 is CASSLEGWSNQPQHF. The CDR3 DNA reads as TGTGCCAGCAGCTTAGAGGGCTGGAGCAATCAGCCCCAGCATTTT.

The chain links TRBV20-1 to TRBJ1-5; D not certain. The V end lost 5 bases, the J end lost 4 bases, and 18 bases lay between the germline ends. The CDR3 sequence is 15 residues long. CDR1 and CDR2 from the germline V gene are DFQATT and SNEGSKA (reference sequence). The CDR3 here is CSAEGDDAPNQPQHF. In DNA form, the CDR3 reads TGCAGTGCTGAAGGCGACGATGCCCCTAATCAGCCCCAGCATTTT.

The CDR3 region has the DNA TGCGCCAGCAGCCAAGATAGTTTTTCCGGCAATGAGCAGTTCTTC. Its translation: CASSQDSFSGNEQFF. The chain combines TRBV4-3 with TRBJ2-1; D unclear. The CDR3 spans 15 residues. Germline loops: CDR1 LGHNA, CDR2 YSLEER. V lost 0 bases, J lost 6 bases, and 12 bases lay in between.

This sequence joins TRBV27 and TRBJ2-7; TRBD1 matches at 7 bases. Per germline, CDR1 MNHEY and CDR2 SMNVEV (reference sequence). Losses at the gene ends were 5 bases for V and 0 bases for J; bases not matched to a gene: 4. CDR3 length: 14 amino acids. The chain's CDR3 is CASSRAGGSYEQYV. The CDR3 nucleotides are TGTGCCAGCAGTAGGGCAGGGGGCTCCTACGAGCAGTACGTC.

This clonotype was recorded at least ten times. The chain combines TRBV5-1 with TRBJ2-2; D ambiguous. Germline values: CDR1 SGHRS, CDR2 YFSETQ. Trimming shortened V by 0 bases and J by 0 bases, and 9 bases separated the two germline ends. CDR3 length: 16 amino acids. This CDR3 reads CASSLERASNTGELFF. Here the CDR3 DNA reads TGCGCCAGCAGCTTGGAACGGGCGTCGAACACCGGGGAGCTGTTTTTT.

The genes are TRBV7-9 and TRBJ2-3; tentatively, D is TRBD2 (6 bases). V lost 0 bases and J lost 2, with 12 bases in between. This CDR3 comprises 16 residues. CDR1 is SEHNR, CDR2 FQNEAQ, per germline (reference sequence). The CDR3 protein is CASSLAVAGITDTQYF. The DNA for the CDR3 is TGTGCCAGCAGCTTAGCGGTGGCGGGGATCACAGATACGCAGTATTTT.

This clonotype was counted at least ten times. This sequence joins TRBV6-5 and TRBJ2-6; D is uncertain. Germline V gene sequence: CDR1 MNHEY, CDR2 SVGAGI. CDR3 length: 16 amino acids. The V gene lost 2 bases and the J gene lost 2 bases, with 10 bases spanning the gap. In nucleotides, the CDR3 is TGTGCCAGCAGTTACCGCGGCGAGGCTGGGGCCAACGTCCTGACTTTC. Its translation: CASSYRGEAGANVLTF.

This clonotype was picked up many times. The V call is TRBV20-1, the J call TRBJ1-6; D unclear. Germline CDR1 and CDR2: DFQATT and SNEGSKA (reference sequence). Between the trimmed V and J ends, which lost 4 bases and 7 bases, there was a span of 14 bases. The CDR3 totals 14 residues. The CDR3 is CSAIPPGRNSPLHF. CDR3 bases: TGCAGTGCTATCCCCCCGGGCAGAAATTCACCCCTCCACTTT.

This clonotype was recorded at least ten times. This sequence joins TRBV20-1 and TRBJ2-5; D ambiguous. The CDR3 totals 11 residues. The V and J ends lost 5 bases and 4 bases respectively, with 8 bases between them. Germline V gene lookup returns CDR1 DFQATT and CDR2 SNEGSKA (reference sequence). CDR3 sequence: CSASTPETQYF. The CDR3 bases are TGCAGTGCTTCTACCCCAGAGACCCAGTACTTC.

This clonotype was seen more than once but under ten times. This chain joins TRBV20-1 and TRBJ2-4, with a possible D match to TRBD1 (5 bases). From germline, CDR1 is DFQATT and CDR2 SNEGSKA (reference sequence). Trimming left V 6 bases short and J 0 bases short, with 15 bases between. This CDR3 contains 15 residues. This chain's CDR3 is CSARNRTLAKNIQYF. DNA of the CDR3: TGCAGTGCAAGGAACAGGACGCTAGCCAAAAACATTCAGTACTTC.

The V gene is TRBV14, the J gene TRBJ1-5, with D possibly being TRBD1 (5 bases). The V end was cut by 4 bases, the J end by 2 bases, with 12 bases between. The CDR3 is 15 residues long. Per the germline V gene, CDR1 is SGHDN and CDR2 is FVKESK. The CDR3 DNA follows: TGTGCCAGCAGCCTGGACACATGTGGCAATCAGCCCCAGCATTTT. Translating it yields CASSLDTCGNQPQHF.

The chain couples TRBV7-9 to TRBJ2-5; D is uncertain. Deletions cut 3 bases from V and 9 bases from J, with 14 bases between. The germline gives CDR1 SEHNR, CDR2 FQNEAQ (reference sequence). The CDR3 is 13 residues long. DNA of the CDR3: TGTGCCAGCAGCTTGTCGGCTTGGGAATCCCAGTACTTC. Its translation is CASSLSAWESQYF.

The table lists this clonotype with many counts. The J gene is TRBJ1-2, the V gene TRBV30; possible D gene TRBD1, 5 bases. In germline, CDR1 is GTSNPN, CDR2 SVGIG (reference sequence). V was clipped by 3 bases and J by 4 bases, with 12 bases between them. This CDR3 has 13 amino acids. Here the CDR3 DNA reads TGTGCCTGGAGGCAGCAGGGATCCTATGGCTACACCTTC. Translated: CAWRQQGSYGYTF.

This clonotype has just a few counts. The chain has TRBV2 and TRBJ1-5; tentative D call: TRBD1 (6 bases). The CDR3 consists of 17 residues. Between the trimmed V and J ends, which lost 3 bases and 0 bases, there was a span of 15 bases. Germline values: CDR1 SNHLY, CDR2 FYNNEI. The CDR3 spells CASSDPLYRASNQPQHF. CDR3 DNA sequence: TGTGCCAGCAGTGACCCTTTATACAGGGCTAGCAATCAGCCCCAGCATTTT.

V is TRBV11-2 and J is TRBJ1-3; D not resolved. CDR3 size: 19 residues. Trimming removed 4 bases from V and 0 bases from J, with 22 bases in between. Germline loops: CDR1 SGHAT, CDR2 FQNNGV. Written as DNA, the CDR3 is TGTGCCAGCAGCTCTGGGCCCCTCGAGACCGACTTCTCTGGAAACACCATATATTTT. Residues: CASSSGPLETDFSGNTIYF.

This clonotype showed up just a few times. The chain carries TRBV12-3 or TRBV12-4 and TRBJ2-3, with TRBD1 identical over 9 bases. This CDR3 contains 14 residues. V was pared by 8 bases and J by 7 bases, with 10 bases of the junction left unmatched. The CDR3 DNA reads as TGTGCCAGCTACTCCGGGACAGGGATCTATACGCAGTATTTT. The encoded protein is CASYSGTGIYTQYF.

DNA of the CDR3: TGTGCCAGCAGCTTGACGCCACGGTGGCGGCACAATGAGCAGTTCTTC. Translated, it gives CASSLTPRWRHNEQFF. This chain uses TRBV5-6 with TRBJ2-1; D is unclear. Germline V lookup: CDR1 SGHDT, CDR2 YYEEEE. V dropped 1 base and J dropped 5 bases, with 16 bases sitting between them. This CDR3 has 16 residues. Together with reference TRBV5-6 and TRBJ2-1, the CDR3 gives the full variable domain: DAGVTQSPTHLIKTRGQQVTLRCSPKSGHDTVSWYQQALGQGPQFIFQYYEEEERQRGNFPDRFSGHQFPNYSSELNVNALLLGDSALYLCASSLTPRWRHNEQFFGPGTRLTVL.

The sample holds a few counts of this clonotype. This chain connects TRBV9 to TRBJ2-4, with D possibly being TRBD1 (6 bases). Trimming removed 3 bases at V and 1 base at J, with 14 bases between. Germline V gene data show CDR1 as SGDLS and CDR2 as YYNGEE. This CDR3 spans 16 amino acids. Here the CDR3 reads CASSAPQGWAKNIQYF. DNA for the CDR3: TGTGCCAGCAGCGCTCCACAGGGTTGGGCCAAAAACATTCAGTACTTC.

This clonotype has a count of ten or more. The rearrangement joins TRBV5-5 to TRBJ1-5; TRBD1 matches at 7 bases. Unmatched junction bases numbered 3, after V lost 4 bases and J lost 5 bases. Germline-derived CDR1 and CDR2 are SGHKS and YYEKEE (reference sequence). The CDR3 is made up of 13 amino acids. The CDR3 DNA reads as TGTGCCAGCAGCCCCGACAGGGATCAGCCCCAGCATTTT. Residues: CASSPDRDQPQHF.

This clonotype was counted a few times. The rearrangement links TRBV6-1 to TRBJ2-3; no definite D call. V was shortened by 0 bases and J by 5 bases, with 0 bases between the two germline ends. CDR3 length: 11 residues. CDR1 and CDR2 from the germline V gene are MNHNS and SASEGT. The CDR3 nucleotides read TGTGCCAGCAGTGAAGCAGATACGCAGTATTTT. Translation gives CASSEADTQYF.

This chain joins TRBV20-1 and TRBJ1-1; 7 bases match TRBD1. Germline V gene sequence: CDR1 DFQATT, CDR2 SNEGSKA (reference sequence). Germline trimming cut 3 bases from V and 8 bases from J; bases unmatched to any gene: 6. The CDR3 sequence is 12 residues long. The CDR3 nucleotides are TGCAGTGCTAGGGGGGACAGATCCGAAGCTTTCTTT. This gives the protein CSARGDRSEAFF.

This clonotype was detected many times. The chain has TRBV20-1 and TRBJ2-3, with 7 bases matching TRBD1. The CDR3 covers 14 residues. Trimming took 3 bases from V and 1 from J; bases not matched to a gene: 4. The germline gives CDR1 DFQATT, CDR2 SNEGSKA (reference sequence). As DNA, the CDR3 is TGCAGTGCTAGCAATCAGGGGGGCACAGATACGCAGTATTTT. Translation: CSASNQGGTDTQYF.

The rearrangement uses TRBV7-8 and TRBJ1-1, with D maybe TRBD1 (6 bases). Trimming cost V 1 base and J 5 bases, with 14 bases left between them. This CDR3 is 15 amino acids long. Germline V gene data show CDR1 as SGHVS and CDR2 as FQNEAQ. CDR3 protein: CASSLEGVVYTEAFF. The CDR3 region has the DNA TGTGCCAGCAGCTTAGAGGGGGTAGTATATACTGAAGCTTTCTTT.

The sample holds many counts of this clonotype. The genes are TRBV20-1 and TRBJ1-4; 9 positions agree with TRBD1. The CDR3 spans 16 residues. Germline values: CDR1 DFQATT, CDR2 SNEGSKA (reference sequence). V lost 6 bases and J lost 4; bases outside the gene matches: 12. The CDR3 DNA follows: TGCAGTGCCAACAGGGGGCGCGATTCACGTAATGAAAAACTGTTTTTT. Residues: CSANRGRDSRNEKLFF.

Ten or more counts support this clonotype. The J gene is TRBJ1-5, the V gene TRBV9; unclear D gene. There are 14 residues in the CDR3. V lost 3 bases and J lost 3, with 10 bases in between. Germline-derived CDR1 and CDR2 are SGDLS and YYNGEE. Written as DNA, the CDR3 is TGTGCCAGCAGCGGAAAGGACCCCAATCAGCCCCAGCATTTT. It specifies CASSGKDPNQPQHF.